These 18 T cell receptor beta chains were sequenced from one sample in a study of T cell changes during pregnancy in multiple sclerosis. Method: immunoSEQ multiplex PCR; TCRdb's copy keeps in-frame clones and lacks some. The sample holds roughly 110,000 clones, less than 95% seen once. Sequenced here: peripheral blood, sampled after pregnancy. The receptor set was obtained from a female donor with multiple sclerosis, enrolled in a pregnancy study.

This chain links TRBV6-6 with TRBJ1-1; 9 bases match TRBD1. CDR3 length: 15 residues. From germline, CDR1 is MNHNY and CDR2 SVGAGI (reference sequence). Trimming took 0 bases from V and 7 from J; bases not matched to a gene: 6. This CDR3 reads CASSYSGTGLYEAFF. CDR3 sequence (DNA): TGTGCCAGCAGTTACTCCGGGACAGGGCTTTATGAAGCTTTCTTT.

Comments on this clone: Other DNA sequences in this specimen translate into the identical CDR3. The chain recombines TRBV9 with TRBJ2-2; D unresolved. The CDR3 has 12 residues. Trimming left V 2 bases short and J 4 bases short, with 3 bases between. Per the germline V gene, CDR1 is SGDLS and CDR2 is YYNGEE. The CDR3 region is CASSVSTGELFF. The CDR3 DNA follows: TGTGCCAGCAGCGTTAGCACCGGGGAGCTGTTTTTT.

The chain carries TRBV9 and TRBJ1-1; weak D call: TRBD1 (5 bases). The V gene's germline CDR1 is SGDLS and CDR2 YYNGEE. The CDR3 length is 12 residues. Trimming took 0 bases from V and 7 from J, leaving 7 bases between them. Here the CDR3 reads CASSVAGGEAFF. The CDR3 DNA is TGTGCCAGCAGCGTAGCCGGGGGTGAAGCTTTCTTT.

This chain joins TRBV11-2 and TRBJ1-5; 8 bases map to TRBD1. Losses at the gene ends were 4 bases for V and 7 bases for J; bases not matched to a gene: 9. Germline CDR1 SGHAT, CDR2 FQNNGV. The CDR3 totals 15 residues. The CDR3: CASSSQGQGRQPQHF. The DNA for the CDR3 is TGTGCCAGCAGCTCCCAAGGACAGGGTAGACAGCCCCAGCATTTT.

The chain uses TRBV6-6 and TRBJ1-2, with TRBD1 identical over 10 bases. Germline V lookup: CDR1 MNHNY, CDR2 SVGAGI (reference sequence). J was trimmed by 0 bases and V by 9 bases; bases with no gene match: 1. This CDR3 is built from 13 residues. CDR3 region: CASGQGANYGYTF. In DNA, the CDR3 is TGTGCCAGTGGACAGGGGGCTAACTATGGCTACACCTTC.

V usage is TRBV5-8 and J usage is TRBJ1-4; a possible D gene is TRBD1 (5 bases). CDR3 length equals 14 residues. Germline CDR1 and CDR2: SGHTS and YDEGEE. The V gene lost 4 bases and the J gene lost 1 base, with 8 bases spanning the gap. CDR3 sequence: CASSQGLTNEKLFF. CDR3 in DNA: TGTGCCAGCAGCCAGGGATTAACTAATGAAAAACTGTTTTTT.

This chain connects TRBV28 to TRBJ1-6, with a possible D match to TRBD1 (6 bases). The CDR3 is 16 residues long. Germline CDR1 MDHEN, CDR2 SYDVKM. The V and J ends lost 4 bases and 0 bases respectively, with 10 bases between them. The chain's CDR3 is CASSSTGDSYNSPLHF. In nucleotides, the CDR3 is TGTGCCAGCAGTTCGACAGGCGACTCCTATAATTCACCCCTCCACTTT.

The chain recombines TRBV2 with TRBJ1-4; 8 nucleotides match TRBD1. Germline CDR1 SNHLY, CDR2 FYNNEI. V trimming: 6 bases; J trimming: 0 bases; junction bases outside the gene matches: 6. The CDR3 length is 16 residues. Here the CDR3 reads CASRPDRATTNEKLFF. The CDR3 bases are TGTGCCAGCAGACCGGACAGGGCAACAACTAATGAAAAACTGTTTTTT.

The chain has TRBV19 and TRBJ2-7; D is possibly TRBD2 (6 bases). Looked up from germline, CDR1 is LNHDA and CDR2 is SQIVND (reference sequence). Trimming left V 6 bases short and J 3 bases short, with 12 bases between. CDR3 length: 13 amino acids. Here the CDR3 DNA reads TGTGCCAGTAGCAAGGGAGGCCTCTACGAGCAGTACTTC. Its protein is CASSKGGLYEQYF.

The CDR3 coding sequence is TGTGCCATCAGTGAGTCAGGACAGGGGGGGCAGTACTTC. It encodes CAISESGQGGQYF. The chain is built from TRBV10-3 and TRBJ2-7; TRBD1 aligns across 10 bases. V lost 0 bases to trimming and J lost 9 bases; unmatched junction nucleotides: 2. CDR1 ENHRY and CDR2 SYGVKD come from the germline V gene. The length of the CDR3 is 13 residues.

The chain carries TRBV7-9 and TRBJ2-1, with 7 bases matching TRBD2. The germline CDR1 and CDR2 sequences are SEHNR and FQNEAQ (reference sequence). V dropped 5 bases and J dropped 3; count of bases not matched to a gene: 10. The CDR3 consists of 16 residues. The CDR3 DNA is TGTGCCAGCAGCCCCCTCCAAGCGGGGTTCTACAATGAGCAGTTCTTC. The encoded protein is CASSPLQAGFYNEQFF.

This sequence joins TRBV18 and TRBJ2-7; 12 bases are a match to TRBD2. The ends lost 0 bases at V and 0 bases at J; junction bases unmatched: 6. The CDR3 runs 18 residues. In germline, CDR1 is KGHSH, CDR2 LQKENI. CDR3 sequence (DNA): TGTGCCAGCTCACCACCTCGCCTAGCGGGAGGGAGCTCCTACGAGCAGTACTTC. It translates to CASSPPRLAGGSSYEQYF.

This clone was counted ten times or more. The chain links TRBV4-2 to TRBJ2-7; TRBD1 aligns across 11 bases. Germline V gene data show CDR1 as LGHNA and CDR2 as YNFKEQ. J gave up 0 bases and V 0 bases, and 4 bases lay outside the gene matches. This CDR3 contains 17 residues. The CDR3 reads CASSQDVGTGGSYEQYF. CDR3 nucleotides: TGTGCCAGCAGCCAAGATGTGGGGACAGGGGGCTCCTACGAGCAGTACTTC.

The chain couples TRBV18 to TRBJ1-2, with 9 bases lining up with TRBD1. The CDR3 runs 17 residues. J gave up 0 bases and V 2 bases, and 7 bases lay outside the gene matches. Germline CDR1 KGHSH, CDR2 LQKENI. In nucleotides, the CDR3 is TGTGCCAGCTCACCATCCCAGGGACAGGGAGCTAACTATGGCTACACCTTC. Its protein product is CASSPSQGQGANYGYTF.

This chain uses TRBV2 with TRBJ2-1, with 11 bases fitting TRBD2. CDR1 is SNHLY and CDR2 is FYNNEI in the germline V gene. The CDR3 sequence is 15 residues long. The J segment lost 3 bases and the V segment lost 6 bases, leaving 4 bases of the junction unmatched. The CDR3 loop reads CASRGGTSGYNEQFF. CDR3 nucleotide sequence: TGTGCCAGCAGGGGGGGGACTAGCGGCTACAATGAGCAGTTCTTC.

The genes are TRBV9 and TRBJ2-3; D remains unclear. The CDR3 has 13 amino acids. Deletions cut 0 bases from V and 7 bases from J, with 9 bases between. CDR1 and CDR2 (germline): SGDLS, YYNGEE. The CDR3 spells CASSVGAANTQYF. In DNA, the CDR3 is TGTGCCAGCAGCGTAGGAGCCGCGAATACGCAGTATTTT.

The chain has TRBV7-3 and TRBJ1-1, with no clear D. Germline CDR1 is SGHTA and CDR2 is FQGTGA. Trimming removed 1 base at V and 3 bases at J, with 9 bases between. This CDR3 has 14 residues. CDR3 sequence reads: CASSLNPADTEAFF. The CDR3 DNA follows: TGTGCCAGCAGCTTAAATCCTGCAGACACTGAAGCTTTCTTT.

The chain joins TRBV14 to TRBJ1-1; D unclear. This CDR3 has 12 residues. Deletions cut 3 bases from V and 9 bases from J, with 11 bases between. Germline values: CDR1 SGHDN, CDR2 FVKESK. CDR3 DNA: TGTGCCAGCAGCCAGATCATCGGTCAAGCTTTCTTT. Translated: CASSQIIGQAFF. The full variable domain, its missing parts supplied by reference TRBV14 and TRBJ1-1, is EAGVTQFPSHSVIEKGQTVTLRCDPISGHDNLYWYRRVMGKEIKFLLHFVKESKQDESGMPNNRFLAERTGGTYSTLKVQPAELEDSGVYFCASSQIIGQAFFGQGTRLTVV.